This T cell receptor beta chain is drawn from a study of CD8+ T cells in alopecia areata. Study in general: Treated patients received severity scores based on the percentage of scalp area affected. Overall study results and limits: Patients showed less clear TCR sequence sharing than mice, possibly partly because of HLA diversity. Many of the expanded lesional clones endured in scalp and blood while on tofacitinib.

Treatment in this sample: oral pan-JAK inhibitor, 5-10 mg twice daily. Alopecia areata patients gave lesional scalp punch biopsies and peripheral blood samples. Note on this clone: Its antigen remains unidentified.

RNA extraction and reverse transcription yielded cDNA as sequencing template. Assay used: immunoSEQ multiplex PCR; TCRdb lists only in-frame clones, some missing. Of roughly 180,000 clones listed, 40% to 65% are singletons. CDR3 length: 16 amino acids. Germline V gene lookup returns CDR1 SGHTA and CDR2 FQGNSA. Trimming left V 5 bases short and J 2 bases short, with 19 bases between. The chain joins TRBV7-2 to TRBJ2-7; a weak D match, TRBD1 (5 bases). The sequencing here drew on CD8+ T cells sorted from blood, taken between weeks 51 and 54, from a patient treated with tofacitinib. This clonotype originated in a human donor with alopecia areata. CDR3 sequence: CASSQSRHMDTYEQYF. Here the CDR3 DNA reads TGTGCCAGCAGCCAAAGTAGACACATGGACACCTACGAGCAGTACTTC.